This TCR beta chain was obtained from a study of blood T cell repertoires in COVID-19. The overall study: Specimens from acute and convalescent COVID-19 originated in the United States, Italy and Spain.

The CDR3 consists of 15 residues. CDR1 MDHEN and CDR2 SYDVKM come from the germline V gene. The junction had 9 bases not matched to a gene; V was cut back by 6 bases and J by 7 bases. The data were produced by immunoSEQ multiplex PCR, yet TCRdb's version contains in-frame clones alone and is incomplete. The sample contains 100,000 to 110,000 clones, 80% of which appear only once. The specimen sequenced was peripheral blood. This chain uses TRBV28 with TRBJ1-4; TRBD1 matches 9 bases. The TCR comes from a man between 65 and 85 years old with active or convalescent COVID-19. Here the CDR3 reads CASSRGGQGAEKLFF. The CDR3 nucleotides read TGTGCCAGCAGCCGCGGGGGACAGGGAGCTGAAAAACTGTTTTTT.